This T cell receptor (beta chain) stems from a study of response to subunit inactivated influenza vaccine. Using its own MiXCR run on the RT-PCR reads, TCRdb lists one record per CDR3 protein. The sample includes hundreds of thousands of distinct CDR3 sequences, 15% to 19% seen only once; the top ten take roughly 10%. Comments on this clonotype: Its matching antigen is unknown.

Notes on the study in general: It was the authors' suggestion that each seasonal influenza vaccination recruits few new T cells.

The material sequenced was PBMCs from blood, taken 11 to 12 days after vaccination. The receptor was derived from a man in his forties or fifties who received an inactivated influenza vaccine.

DNA for the CDR3: TGTGCCAGCAGTTTATGGTTAGATGAATCGGCGCAGTATTTT. Protein product: CASSLWLDESAQYF. This chain connects TRBV12-3 or TRBV12-4 to TRBJ2-3; D gene uncertain. This CDR3 has 14 residues. V lost 2 bases and J 10 bases, leaving 16 bases between the germline ends.